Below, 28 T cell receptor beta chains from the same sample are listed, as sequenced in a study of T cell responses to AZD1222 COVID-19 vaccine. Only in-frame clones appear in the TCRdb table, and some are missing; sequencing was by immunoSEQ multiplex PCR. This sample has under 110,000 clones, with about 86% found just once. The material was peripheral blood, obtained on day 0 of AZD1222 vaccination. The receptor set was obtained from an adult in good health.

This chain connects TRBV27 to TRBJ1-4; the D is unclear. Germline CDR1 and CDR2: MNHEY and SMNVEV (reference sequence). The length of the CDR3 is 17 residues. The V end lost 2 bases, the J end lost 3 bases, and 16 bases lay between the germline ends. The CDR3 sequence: CASSLLRRGMPNEKLFF. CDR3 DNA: TGTGCCAGCAGTTTACTCCGACGTGGGATGCCTAATGAAAAACTGTTTTTT.

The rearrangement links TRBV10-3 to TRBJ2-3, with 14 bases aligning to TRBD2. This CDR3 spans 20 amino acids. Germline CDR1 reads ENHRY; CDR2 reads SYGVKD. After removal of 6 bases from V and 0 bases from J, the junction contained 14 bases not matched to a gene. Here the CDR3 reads CAISRGTSGGGVGSTDTQYF. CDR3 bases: TGTGCCATCAGCCGAGGGACTAGCGGGGGAGGTGTTGGTAGCACAGATACGCAGTATTTT.

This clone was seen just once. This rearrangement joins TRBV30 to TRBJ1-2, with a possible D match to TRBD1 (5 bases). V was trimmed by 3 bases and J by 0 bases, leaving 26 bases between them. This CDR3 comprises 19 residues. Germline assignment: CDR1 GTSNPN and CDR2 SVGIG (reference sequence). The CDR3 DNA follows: TGTGCCTGGAGATTAAAAATGTCAGGGACTATGAGATCTAACTATGGCTACACCTTC. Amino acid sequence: CAWRLKMSGTMRSNYGYTF.

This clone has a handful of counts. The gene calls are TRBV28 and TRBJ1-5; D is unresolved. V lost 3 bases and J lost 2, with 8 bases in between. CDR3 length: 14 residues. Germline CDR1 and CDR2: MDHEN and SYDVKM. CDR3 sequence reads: CASSLTLGNQPQHF. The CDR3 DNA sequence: TGTGCCAGCAGTTTGACTTTGGGCAATCAGCCCCAGCATTTT.

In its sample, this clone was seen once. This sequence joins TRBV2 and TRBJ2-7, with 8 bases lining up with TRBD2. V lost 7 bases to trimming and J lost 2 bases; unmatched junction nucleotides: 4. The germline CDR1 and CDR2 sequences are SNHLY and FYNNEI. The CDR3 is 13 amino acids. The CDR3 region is CASTSAGAYEQYF. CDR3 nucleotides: TGTGCCAGCACGTCAGCGGGGGCCTACGAGCAGTACTTC.

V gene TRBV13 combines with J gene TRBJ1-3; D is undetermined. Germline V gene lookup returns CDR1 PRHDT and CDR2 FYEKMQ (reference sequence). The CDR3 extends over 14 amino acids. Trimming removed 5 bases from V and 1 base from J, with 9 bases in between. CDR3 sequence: CASSGSASGNTIYF. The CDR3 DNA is TGTGCCAGCAGCGGGAGCGCTTCTGGAAACACCATATATTTT.

Here the CDR3 DNA reads TGCAGCGTTGGAACTAGCGGGGGGTTTAGCGAGACCCAGTACTTC. Its translation is CSVGTSGGFSETQYF. The chain uses TRBV29-1 and TRBJ2-5; TRBD2 matches at 12 bases. This CDR3 contains 15 residues. Germline trimming cut 4 bases from V and 5 bases from J; bases unmatched to any gene: 8. The germline V gene has CDR1 SQVTM and CDR2 ANQGSEA.

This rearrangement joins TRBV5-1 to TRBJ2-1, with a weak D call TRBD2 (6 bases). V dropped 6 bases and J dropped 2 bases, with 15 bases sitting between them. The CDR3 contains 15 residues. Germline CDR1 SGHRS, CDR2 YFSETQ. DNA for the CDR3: TGCGCCAGCACGGCTGGAGGGGTGGCCTACAATGAGCAGTTCTTC. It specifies CASTAGGVAYNEQFF.

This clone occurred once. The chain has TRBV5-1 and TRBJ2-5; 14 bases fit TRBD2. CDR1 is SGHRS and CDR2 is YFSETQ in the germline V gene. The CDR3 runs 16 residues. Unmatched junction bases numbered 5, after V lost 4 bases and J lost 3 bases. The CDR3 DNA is TGCGCCAGCAGCCTGGAGACTAGCGGGAGGGAAGAGACCCAGTACTTC. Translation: CASSLETSGREETQYF.

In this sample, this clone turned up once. In DNA, the CDR3 is TGTGCCAGCAGCCCCGAGGGACAGGATATGGAGACCCAGTACTTC. The encoded protein is CASSPEGQDMETQYF. The rearrangement uses TRBV11-3 and TRBJ2-5, with TRBD1 matching 8 bases. Germline V gene data show CDR1 as SGHNT and CDR2 as YENEEA. The CDR3 length is 15 residues. The ends lost 5 bases at V and 5 bases at J; junction bases unmatched: 10.

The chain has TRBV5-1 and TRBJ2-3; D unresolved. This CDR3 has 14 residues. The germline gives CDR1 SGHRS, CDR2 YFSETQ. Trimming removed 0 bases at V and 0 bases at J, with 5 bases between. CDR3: CASSLDPSTDTQYF. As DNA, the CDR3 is TGCGCCAGCAGCTTGGACCCAAGCACAGATACGCAGTATTTT.

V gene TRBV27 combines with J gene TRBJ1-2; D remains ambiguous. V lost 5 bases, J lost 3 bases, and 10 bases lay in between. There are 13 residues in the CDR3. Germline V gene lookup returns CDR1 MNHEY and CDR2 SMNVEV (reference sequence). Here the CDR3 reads CASSPYKDYGYTF. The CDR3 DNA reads TGTGCCAGCAGTCCCTATAAGGACTATGGCTACACCTTC.

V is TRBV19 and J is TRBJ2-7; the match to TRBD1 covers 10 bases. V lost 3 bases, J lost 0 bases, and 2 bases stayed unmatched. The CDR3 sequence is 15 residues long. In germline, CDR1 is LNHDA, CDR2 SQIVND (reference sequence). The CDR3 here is CASSIRQGASYEQYF. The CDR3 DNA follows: TGTGCCAGTAGTATTCGACAGGGGGCCTCCTACGAGCAGTACTTC.

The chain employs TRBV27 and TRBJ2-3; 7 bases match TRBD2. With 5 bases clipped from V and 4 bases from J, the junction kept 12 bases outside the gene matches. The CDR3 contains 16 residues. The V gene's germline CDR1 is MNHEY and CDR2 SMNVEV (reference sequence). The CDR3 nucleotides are TGTGCCAGCAGTACTTGGGGAGGGAGAGGGGCAGATACGCAGTATTTT. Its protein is CASSTWGGRGADTQYF.

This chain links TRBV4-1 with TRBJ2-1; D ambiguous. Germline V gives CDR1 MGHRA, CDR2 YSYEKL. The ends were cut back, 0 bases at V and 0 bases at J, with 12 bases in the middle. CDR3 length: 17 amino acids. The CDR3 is CASSQEVGSSSYNEQFF. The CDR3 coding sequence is TGCGCCAGCAGCCAAGAGGTGGGTTCCAGCTCCTACAATGAGCAGTTCTTC.

The CDR3 sequence is CASSVSGTGQETQYF. CDR3 DNA: TGCGCCAGCAGCGTCTCCGGGACAGGCCAAGAGACCCAGTACTTC. The chain couples TRBV5-1 to TRBJ2-5, with TRBD1 matching over 8 bases. The ends lost 4 bases at V and 1 base at J; junction bases unmatched: 6. The CDR3 runs to 15 residues. Germline CDR1 reads SGHRS; CDR2 reads YFSETQ.

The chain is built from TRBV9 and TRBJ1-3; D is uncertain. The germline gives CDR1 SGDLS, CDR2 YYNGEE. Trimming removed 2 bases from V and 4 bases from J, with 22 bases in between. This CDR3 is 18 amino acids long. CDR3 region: CASSVDLGAVVYGNTIYF. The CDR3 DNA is TGTGCCAGCAGCGTCGATTTGGGAGCTGTAGTCTACGGAAACACCATATATTTT.

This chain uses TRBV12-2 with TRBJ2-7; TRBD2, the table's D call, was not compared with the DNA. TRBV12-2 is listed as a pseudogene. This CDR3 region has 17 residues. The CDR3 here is CASRNRSGLAGGYEQYF. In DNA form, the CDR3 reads TGTGCAAGTCGCAATAGATCCGGACTAGCGGGAGGCTACGAGCAGTACTTC.

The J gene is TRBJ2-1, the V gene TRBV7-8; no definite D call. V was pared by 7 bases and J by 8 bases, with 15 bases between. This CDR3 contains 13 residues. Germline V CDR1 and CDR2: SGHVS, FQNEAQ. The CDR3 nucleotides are TGTGCCAGCACCAAAAAACAGTTTGATGAGCAGTTCTTC. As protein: CASTKKQFDEQFF.

The CDR3, as DNA: TGTGCCAGCAGTGACCCGGGGATTGGGGGGTCCATTGAGCAGTTCTTC. Its translation: CASSDPGIGGSIEQFF. This chain joins TRBV2 and TRBJ2-1, with D tentatively TRBD2 (6 bases). Trimming cost V 3 bases and J 9 bases, with 21 bases left between them. Germline CDR1 SNHLY, CDR2 FYNNEI. The CDR3 sequence is 16 residues long.

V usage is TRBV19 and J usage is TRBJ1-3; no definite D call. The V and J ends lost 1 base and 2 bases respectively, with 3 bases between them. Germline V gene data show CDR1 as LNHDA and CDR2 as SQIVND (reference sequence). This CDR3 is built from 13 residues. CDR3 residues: CASSIGAGNTIYF. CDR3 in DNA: TGTGCCAGTAGTATAGGGGCTGGAAACACCATATATTTT.

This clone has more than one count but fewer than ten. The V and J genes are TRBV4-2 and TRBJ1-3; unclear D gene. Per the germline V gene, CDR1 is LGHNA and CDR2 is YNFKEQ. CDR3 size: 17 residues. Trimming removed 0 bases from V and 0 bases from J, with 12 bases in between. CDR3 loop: CASSQEFTRISGNTIYF. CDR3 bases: TGTGCCAGCAGCCAAGAGTTTACGCGGATCTCTGGAAACACCATATATTTT.

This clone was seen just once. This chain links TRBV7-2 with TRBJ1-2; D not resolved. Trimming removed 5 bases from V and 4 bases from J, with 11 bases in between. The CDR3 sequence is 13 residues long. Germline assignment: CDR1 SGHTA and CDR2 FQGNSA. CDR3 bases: TGTGCCAGCAGCCCGGACGAGGTCTATGGCTACACCTTC. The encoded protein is CASSPDEVYGYTF.

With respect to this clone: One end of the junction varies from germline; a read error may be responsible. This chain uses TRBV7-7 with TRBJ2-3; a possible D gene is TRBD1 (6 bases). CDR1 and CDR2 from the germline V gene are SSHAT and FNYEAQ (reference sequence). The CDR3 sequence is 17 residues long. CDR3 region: CASSLGSGTRGGDTQYF. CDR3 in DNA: TGTGCTAGCAGCTTAGGATCCGGGACACGTGGTGGAGATACGCAGTATTTT.

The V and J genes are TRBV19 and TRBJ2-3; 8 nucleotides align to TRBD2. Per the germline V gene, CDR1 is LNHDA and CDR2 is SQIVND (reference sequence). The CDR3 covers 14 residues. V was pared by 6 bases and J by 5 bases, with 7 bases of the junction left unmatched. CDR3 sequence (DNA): TGTGCCAGTAGGAGAGCGGGAGTAGGAGATACGCAGTATTTT. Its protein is CASRRAGVGDTQYF. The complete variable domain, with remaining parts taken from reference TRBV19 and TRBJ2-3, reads DGGITQSPKYLFRKEGQNVTLSCEQNLNHDAMYWYRQDPGQGLRLIYYSQIVNDFQKGDIAEGYSVSREKKESFPLTVTSAQKNPTAFYLCASRRAGVGDTQYFGPGTRLTVL.

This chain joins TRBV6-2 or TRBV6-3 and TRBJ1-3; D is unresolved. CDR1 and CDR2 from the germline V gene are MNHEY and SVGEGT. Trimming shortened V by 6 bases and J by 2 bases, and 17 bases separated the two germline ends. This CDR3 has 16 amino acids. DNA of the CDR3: TGTGCCAGCAGCCGGACGACAAAGGTCGCTGGAAACACCATATATTTT. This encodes CASSRTTKVAGNTIYF.

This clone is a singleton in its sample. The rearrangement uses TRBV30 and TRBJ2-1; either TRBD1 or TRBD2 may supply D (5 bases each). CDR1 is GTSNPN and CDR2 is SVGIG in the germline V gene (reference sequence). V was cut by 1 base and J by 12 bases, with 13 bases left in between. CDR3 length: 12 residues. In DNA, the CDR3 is TGTGCCTGGAGTGCTATTGGGACCTTGCAGTTCTTC. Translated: CAWSAIGTLQFF.

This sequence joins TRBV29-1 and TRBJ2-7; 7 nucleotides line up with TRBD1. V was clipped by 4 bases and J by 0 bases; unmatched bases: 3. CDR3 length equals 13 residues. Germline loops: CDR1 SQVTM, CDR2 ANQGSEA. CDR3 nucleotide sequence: TGCAGCGTTGGACAGGGTGGCTCCTACGAGCAGTACTTC. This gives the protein CSVGQGGSYEQYF.